Listed below are T cell receptor beta chains from one sample, sequenced in a study of blood T cell repertoires in COVID-19. Produced via immunoSEQ multiplex PCR; TCRdb's table is partial and in-frame only. This sample carries roughly 200,000 clones, approximately 82% of them seen once, and the ten largest clones take approximately 8.6%. The sample taken for sequencing was peripheral blood. Receptor source: a man aged 40-50 years with active or convalescent COVID-19. Both conserved end residues are part of each CDR3. The D gene is left open where the match is weak. The listing skips clone size in some rows; elsewhere it reads once, few, many or a size class.

size: NA; V: TRBV6-5; J: TRBJ2-7; D: NA; DNA: TGTGCCAGCAGTTACCAGGGGGGTGGCTCCTACGAGCAGTACTTC; CDR3: CASSYQGGGSYEQYF
size: NA; V: TRBV7-2; J: TRBJ2-7; D: NA; DNA: TGTGCCAGCGGACGGGGTTACTCCTACGAGCAGTACTTC; CDR3: CASGRGYSYEQYF
size: NA; V: TRBV7-8; J: TRBJ1-3; D: TRBD1; DNA: TGTGCCAGCGGTAAAGACAGGGAAAGCTCTGGAAACACCATATATTTT; CDR3: CASGKDRESSGNTIYF
size: NA; V: TRBV12-3/TRBV12-4; J: TRBJ1-2; D: NA; DNA: TGTGCCAGCAGTTCGCCGGGAGAGTATGGCTACACCTTC; CDR3: CASSSPGEYGYTF
size: NA; V: TRBV2; J: TRBJ2-2; D: TRBD1; DNA: TGTGCCAGCAGTGATAGGACAGGGGTTGCCGGGGAGCTGTTTTTT; CDR3: CASSDRTGVAGELFF
size: NA; V: TRBV21-1; J: TRBJ2-2; D: NA; DNA: TGTGCCAGCAGCATGGTTAGCGGGGGAGCGAACACCGGGGAGCTGTTTTTT; CDR3: CASSMVSGGANTGELFF
size: NA; V: TRBV11-2; J: TRBJ1-1; D: NA; DNA: TGTGCCAGCAGCCGAACCAGGTACACTGAAGCTTTCTTT; CDR3: CASSRTRYTEAFF
size: NA; V: TRBV5-1; J: TRBJ2-3; D: TRBD1; DNA: TGCGCCAGCAGCTTGGCCTTGACAGGGGGAGCAGATACGCAGTATTTT; CDR3: CASSLALTGGADTQYF
size: NA; V: TRBV6-6; J: TRBJ2-3; D: NA; DNA: TGTGCCACCTCGCCCCCGGGGTCTAATACGCAGTATTTT; CDR3: CATSPPGSNTQYF
size: NA; V: TRBV4-1; J: TRBJ2-3; D: NA; DNA: TGCGCCAGCAGCCAATATCCTAGCGAGGCAGATACGCAGTATTTT; CDR3: CASSQYPSEADTQYF
size: NA; V: TRBV2; J: TRBJ2-7; D: TRBD2; DNA: TGTGCCAGCAGCCTGGGACTAGCGGATTCCTACGAGCAGTACTTC; CDR3: CASSLGLADSYEQYF
size: NA; V: TRBV4-1; J: TRBJ1-4; D: TRBD1; DNA: TGCGCCAGCAGCCCCTCGTCAGGGGGCGGTGAAAAACTGTTTTTT; CDR3: CASSPSSGGGEKLFF
size: NA; V: TRBV5-6; J: TRBJ1-1; D: TRBD1; DNA: TGTGCCAGCAGCACAGATACAGGGGGGTGGACTGAAGCTTTCTTT; CDR3: CASSTDTGGWTEAFF
size: NA; V: TRBV14; J: TRBJ1-6; D: NA; DNA: TGTGCCAGCAGCCATAAGCCCCATTCACCCCTCCACTTT; CDR3: CASSHKPHSPLHF
size: NA; V: TRBV30; J: TRBJ2-5; D: NA; DNA: TGTGCCTGGAGTGGTAGCGGACAAGAGACCCAGTACTTC; CDR3: CAWSGSGQETQYF
size: once; V: TRBV29-1; J: TRBJ1-1; D: NA; DNA: TGCAGCCTGGCAGTGAACACTGAAGCTTTCTTT; CDR3: CSLAVNTEAFF
size: NA; V: TRBV4-2; J: TRBJ2-7; D: NA; DNA: TGTGCCAGCAGCCAAGGGGACACCTCGGCCTACGAGCAGTACTTC; CDR3: CASSQGDTSAYEQYF
size: few; V: TRBV28; J: TRBJ1-5; D: NA; DNA: TGTGCCAGCAGTTTAACAGGTAATCAGCCCCAGCATTTT; CDR3: CASSLTGNQPQHF
size: NA; V: TRBV18; J: TRBJ1-1; D: NA; DNA: TGTGCCAGCTCACCACCCAGGGAGGACACTGAAGCTTTCTTT; CDR3: CASSPPREDTEAFF
size: NA; V: TRBV10-3; J: TRBJ2-7; D: TRBD1; DNA: TGTGCCATCAGACAAGGACAGGGGTCCTACGAGCAGTACTTC; CDR3: CAIRQGQGSYEQYF
size: NA; V: TRBV30; J: TRBJ1-1; D: NA; DNA: TGTGCCTGGAGAGTGGGAGGGGTTGGCTCAATGGGAGCTTTCTTT; CDR3: CAWRVGGVGSMGAFF
size: few; V: TRBV20-1; J: TRBJ1-1; D: NA; DNA: TGCAGTGCTAGTGGGGCATCGATCGAAGCTTTCTTT; CDR3: CSASGASIEAFF
size: NA; V: TRBV5-4; J: TRBJ1-1; D: TRBD1; DNA: TGTGCCAGCAGCCGTGGGACAGGGGGAGACACTGAAGCTTTCTTT; CDR3: CASSRGTGGDTEAFF
size: NA; V: TRBV11-1; J: TRBJ2-1; D: TRBD2; DNA: TGTGCCAGTAACCCACTAGCGGGAGGGCCCGTTGAGCAGTTCTTC; CDR3: CASNPLAGGPVEQFF
size: NA; V: TRBV3-1/TRBV3-2; J: TRBJ2-3; D: NA; DNA: TGTGCCAGCAGCCAAACCGACACCGATACGCAGTATTTT; CDR3: CASSQTDTDTQYF
size: NA; V: TRBV6-5; J: TRBJ1-3; D: NA; DNA: TGTGCCAGTGAAGGGGAACAGTTCCGTGGAAACACCATATATTTT; CDR3: CASEGEQFRGNTIYF
size: NA; V: TRBV5-4; J: TRBJ1-4; D: TRBD1; DNA: TGTGCCAGCAGCCGCGACAGGGCGGGTAATGAAAAACTGTTTTTT; CDR3: CASSRDRAGNEKLFF
size: NA; V: TRBV27; J: TRBJ1-2; D: NA; DNA: TGTGCCAGCAGTTCCAGGGGCGACTATGGCTACACCTTC; CDR3: CASSSRGDYGYTF
size: few; V: TRBV18; J: TRBJ1-1; D: NA; DNA: TGTGCCAGCTCACGGGGCAGGGTTTCGTTTGGGGACACTGAAGCTTTCTTT; CDR3: CASSRGRVSFGDTEAFF
size: NA; V: TRBV12-5; J: TRBJ1-1; D: NA; DNA: TGTGCTAGTGGATCTGGAGGCGGGGGAACTGAAGCTTTCTTT; CDR3: CASGSGGGGTEAFF
size: NA; V: TRBV5-1; J: TRBJ2-3; D: TRBD2; DNA: TGCGCCAGCAGCCCGGGACTAGCGGCCACAGATACGCAGTATTTT; CDR3: CASSPGLAATDTQYF
size: NA; V: TRBV29-1; J: TRBJ1-1; D: NA; DNA: TGCAGCGTTATCCCACACAGGAACACTGAAGCTTTCTTT; CDR3: CSVIPHRNTEAFF
size: NA; V: TRBV25-1; J: TRBJ2-3; D: TRBD1; DNA: TGTGCCAGCAGTATTCCGAGGGGGCGTCAGGATACAGATACGCAGTATTTT; CDR3: CASSIPRGRQDTDTQYF
size: NA; V: TRBV7-3; J: TRBJ2-5; D: NA; DNA: TGTGCCAGCAGCCCCGGACTGGGAGAGACCCAGTACTTC; CDR3: CASSPGLGETQYF
size: NA; V: TRBV5-7; J: TRBJ2-1; D: NA; DNA: TGTGCCAGCATCAAGAGTTTGTTTGTGCAGTTCTTC; CDR3: CASIKSLFVQFF
size: NA; V: TRBV5-4; J: TRBJ1-1; D: NA; DNA: TGTGCCAGCAGCTTACAGGGGAACACTGAAGCTTTCTTT; CDR3: CASSLQGNTEAFF
size: NA; V: TRBV24-1; J: TRBJ2-3; D: NA; DNA: TGTGCCACCAGTGATTCGGACTACATGAAGCAGTATTTT; CDR3: CATSDSDYMKQYF
size: NA; V: TRBV12-3/TRBV12-4; J: TRBJ1-1; D: NA; DNA: TGTGCCAGCAGTTTTGGGCAGGGTGTAGCTTTCTTT; CDR3: CASSFGQGVAFF
size: NA; V: TRBV11-2; J: TRBJ2-5; D: NA; DNA: TGTGCCAGCAGCTTAGATAGAGGAGGAAGAGAGACCCAGTACTTC; CDR3: CASSLDRGGRETQYF